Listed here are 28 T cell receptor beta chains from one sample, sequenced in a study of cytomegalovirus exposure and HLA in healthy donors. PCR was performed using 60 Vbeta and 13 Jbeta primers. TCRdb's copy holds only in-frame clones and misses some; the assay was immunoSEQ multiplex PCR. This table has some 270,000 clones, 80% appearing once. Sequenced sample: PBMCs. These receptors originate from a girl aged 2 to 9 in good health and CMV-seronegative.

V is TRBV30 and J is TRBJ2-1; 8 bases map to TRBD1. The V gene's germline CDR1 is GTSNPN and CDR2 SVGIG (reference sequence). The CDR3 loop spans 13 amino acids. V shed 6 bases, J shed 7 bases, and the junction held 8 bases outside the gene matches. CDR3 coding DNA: TGTGCCTGCCGGACAGGGATAGTGAATGAGCAGTTCTTC. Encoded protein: CACRTGIVNEQFF. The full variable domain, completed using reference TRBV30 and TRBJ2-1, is SQTIHQWPATLVQPVGSPLSLECTVEGTSNPNLYWYRQAAGRGLQLLFYSVGIGQISSEVPQNLSASRPQDRQFILSSKKLLLSDSGFYLCACRTGIVNEQFFGPGTRLTVL.

CDR3 sequence: CASSLETGLTEAFF. CDR3 coding DNA: TGCGCCAGCAGCTTGGAGACAGGGTTGACTGAAGCTTTCTTT. The chain uses TRBV5-1 and TRBJ1-1; 7 bases are shared with TRBD1. After removal of 0 bases from V and 5 bases from J, the junction contained 4 bases not matched to a gene. This CDR3 has 14 residues. CDR1 and CDR2 (germline): SGHRS, YFSETQ.

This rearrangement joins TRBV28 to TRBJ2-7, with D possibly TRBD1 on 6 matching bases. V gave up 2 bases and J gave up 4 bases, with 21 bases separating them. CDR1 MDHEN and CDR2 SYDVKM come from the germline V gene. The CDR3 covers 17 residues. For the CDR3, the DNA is TGTGCCAGCAGTTTAGGGCTAGGGGGTTCCGTTGGTTACGAGCAGTACTTC. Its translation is CASSLGLGGSVGYEQYF.

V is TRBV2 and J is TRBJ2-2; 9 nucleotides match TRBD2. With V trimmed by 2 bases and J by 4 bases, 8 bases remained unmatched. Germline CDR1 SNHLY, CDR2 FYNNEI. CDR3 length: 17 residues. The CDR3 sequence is CASSEWSSGTLTGELFF. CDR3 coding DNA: TGTGCCAGCAGTGAATGGTCTAGCGGGACACTCACCGGGGAGCTGTTTTTT. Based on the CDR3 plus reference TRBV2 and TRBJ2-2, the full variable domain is EPEVTQTPSHQVTQMGQEVILRCVPISNHLYFYWYRQILGQKVEFLVSFYNNEISEKSEIFDDQFSVERPDGSNFTLKIRSTKLEDSAMYFCASSEWSSGTLTGELFFGEGSRLTVL.

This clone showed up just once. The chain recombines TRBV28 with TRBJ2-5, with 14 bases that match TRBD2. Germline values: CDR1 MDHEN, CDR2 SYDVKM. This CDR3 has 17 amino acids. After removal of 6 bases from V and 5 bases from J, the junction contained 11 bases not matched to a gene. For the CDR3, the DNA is TGTGCCAGCAGCTTGGCCGGGACTAGCGGGAGAAGGGAGACCCAGTACTTC. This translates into CASSLAGTSGRRETQYF.

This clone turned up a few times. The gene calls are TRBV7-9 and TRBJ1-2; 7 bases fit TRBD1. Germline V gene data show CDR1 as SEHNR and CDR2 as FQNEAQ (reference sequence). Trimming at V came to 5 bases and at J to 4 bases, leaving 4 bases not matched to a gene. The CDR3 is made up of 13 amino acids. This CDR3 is CASSPGQLYGYTF. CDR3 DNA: TGTGCCAGCAGCCCGGGACAGCTCTATGGCTACACCTTC. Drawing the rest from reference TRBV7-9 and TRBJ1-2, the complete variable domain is DTGVSQNPRHKITKRGQNVTFRCDPISEHNRLYWYRQTLGQGPEFLTYFQNEAQLEKSRLLSDRFSAERPKGSFSTLEIQRTEQGDSAMYLCASSPGQLYGYTFGSGTRLTVV.

CDR3 nucleotide sequence: TGCGCCAGCAGCCAAGGCATCAGGGTTGCTAATGAAAAACTGTTTTTT. It codes for CASSQGIRVANEKLFF. The chain uses TRBV4-1 and TRBJ1-4, with D possibly matching TRBD1 (5 bases). Germline V CDR1 and CDR2: MGHRA, YSYEKL. V lost 1 base and J lost 3, with 12 bases in between. The CDR3 has 16 residues.

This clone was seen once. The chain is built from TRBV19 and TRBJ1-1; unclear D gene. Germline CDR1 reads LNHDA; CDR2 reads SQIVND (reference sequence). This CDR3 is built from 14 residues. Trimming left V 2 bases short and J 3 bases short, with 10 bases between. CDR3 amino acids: CASSIRGGYTEAFF. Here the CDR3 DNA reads TGTGCCAGTAGTATACGGGGAGGGTACACTGAAGCTTTCTTT.

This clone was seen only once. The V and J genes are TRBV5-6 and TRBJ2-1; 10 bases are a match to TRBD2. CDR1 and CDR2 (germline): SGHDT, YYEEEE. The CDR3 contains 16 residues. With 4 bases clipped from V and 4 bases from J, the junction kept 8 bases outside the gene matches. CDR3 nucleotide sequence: TGTGCCAGCAGCCCTGAGCGGGAGGGCCAGTACAATGAGCAGTTCTTC. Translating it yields CASSPEREGQYNEQFF.

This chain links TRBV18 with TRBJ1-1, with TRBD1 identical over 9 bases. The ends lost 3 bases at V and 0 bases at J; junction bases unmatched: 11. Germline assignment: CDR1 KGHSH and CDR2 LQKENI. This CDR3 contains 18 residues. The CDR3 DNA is TGTGCCAGCTCACCCCTGGACAGGGGAGTAGTCATGAACACTGAAGCTTTCTTT. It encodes CASSPLDRGVVMNTEAFF. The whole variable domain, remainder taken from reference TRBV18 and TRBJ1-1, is NAGVMQNPRHLVRRRGQEARLRCSPMKGHSHVYWYRQLPEEGLKFMVYLQKENIIDESGMPKERFSAEFPKEGPSILRIQQVVRGDSAAYFCASSPLDRGVVMNTEAFFGQGTRLTVV.

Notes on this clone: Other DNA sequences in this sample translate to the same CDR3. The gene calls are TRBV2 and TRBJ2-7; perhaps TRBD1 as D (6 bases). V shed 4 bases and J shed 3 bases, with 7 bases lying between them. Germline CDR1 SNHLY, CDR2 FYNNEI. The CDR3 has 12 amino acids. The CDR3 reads CASSGQVYEQYF. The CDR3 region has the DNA TGTGCCAGCAGTGGACAGGTCTACGAGCAGTACTTC.

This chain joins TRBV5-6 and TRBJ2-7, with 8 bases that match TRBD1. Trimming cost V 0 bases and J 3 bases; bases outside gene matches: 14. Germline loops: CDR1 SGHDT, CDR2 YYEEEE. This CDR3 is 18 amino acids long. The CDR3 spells CASSLGQGMIRGHYEQYF. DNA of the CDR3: TGTGCCAGCAGCTTGGGACAGGGGATGATCAGAGGGCACTACGAGCAGTACTTC. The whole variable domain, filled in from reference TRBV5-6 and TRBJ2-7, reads DAGVTQSPTHLIKTRGQQVTLRCSPKSGHDTVSWYQQALGQGPQFIFQYYEEEERQRGNFPDRFSGHQFPNYSSELNVNALLLGDSALYLCASSLGQGMIRGHYEQYFGPGTRLTVT.

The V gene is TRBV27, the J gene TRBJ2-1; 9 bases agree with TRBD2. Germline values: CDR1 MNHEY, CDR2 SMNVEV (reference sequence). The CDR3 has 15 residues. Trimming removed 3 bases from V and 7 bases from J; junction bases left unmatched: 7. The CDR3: CASSFSGSGRNEQFF. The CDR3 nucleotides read TGTGCCAGCAGTTTTAGCGGGAGTGGGCGTAATGAGCAGTTCTTC.

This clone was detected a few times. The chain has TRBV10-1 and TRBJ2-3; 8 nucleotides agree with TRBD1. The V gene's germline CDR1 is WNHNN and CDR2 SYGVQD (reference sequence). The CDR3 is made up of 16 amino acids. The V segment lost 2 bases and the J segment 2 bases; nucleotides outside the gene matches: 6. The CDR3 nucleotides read TGCGCCAGCAGTGAGGGTTCAGGGGGCGACACAGATACGCAGTATTTT. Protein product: CASSEGSGGDTDTQYF.

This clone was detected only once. This CDR3 is CSVRQGSYEQYF. The DNA for the CDR3 is TGCAGCGTACGACAGGGTTCCTACGAGCAGTACTTC. The gene calls are TRBV29-1 and TRBJ2-7, with 7 bases lining up with TRBD1. This CDR3 comprises 12 residues. CDR1 and CDR2 from the germline V gene are SQVTM and ANQGSEA. The V segment lost 6 bases and the J segment 1 base; nucleotides outside the gene matches: 3.

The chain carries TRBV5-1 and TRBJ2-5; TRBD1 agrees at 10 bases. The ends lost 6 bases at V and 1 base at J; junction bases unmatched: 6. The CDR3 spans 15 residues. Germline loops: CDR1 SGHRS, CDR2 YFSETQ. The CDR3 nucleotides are TGCGCCAGCACCCGACAGGGGGCGACCCAAGAGACCCAGTACTTC. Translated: CASTRQGATQETQYF.

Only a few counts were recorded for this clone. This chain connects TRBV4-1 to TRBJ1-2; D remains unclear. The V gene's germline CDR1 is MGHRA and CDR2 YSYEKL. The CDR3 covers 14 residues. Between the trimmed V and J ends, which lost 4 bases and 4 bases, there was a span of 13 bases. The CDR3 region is CASSPVGGVYGYTF. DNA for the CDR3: TGCGCCAGCAGCCCGGTCGGTGGAGTCTATGGCTACACCTTC.

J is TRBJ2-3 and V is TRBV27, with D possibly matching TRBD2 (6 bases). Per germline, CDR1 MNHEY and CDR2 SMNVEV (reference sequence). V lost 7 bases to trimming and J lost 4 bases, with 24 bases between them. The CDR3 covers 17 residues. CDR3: CASTTMSYGGSPDTQYF. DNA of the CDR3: TGTGCCAGCACCACGATGAGTTATGGGGGGAGCCCAGATACGCAGTATTTT.

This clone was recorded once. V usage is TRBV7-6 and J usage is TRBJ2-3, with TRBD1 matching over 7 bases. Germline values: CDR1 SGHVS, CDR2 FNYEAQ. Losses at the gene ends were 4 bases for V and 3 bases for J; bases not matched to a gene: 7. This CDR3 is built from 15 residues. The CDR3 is CASSSRQGETDTQYF. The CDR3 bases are TGTGCCAGCAGCTCCCGACAGGGAGAGACAGATACGCAGTATTTT. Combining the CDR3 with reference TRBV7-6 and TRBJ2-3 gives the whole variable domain GAGVSQSPRYKVTKRGQDVALRCDPISGHVSLYWYRQALGQGPEFLTYFNYEAQQDKSGLPNDRFSAERPEGSISTLTIQRTEQRDSAMYRCASSSRQGETDTQYFGPGTRLTVL.

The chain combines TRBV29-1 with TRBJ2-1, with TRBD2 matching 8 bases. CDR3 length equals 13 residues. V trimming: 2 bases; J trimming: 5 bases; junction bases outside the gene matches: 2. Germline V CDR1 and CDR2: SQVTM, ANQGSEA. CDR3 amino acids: CSVERGRNNEQFF. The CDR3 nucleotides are TGCAGCGTTGAACGCGGGAGGAACAATGAGCAGTTCTTC.

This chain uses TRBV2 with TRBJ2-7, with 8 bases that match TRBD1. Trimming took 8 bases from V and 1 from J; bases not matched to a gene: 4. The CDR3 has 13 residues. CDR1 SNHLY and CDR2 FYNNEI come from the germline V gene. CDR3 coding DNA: TGTGCCAGCGACAGGGGCCCTTCCTACGAGCAGTACTTC. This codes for CASDRGPSYEQYF.

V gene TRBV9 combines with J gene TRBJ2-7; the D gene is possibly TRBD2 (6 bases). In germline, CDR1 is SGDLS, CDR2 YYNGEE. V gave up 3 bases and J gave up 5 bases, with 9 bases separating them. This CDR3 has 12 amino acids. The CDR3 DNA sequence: TGTGCCAGCAGCGCCAGGACTAACGAGCAGTACTTC. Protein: CASSARTNEQYF.

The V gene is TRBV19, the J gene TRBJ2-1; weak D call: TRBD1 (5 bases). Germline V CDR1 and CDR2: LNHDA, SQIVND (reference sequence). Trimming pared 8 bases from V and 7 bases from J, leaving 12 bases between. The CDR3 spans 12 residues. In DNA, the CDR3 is TGTGCCAGTCGTGCCAGGGCAAATGAGCAGTTCTTC. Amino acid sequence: CASRARANEQFF. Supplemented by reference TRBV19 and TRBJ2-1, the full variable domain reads DGGITQSPKYLFRKEGQNVTLSCEQNLNHDAMYWYRQDPGQGLRLIYYSQIVNDFQKGDIAEGYSVSREKKESFPLTVTSAQKNPTAFYLCASRARANEQFFGPGTRLTVL.

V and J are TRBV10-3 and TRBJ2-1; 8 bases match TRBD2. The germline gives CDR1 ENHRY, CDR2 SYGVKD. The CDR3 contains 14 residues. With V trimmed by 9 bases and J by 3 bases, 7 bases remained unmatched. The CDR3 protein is CAMGREGFYNEQFF. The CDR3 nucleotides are TGTGCCATGGGTCGGGAGGGCTTCTACAATGAGCAGTTCTTC.

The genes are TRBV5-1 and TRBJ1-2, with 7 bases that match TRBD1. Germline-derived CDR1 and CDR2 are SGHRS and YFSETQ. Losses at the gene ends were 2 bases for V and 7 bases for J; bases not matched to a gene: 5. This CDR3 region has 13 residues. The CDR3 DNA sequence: TGCGCCAGCAGCTTACAGGGGCGGGGTGGCTACACCTTC. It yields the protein CASSLQGRGGYTF.

As DNA, the CDR3 is TGCGCCAGCAGCTTTAGATTAGACGGACACTACGAGCAGTACTTC. This gives the protein CASSFRLDGHYEQYF. The rearrangement joins TRBV5-1 to TRBJ2-7, with a tentative D call TRBD1 (5 bases). Trimming cost V 2 bases and J 3 bases, with 15 bases left between them. CDR3 size: 15 residues. The germline CDR1 and CDR2 sequences are SGHRS and YFSETQ.

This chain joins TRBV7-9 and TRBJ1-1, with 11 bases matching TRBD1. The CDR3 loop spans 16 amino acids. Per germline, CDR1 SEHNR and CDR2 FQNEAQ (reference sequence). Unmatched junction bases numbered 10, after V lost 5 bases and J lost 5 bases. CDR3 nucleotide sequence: TGTGCCAGCAGCCCGGCGGACAGGGGGCCTTTAACTGAAGCTTTCTTT. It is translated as CASSPADRGPLTEAFF.

The DNA for the CDR3 is TGCGCCAGCAGCCAAATCTGGGCGAGCAAAGAGACCCAGTACTTC. Amino acid sequence: CASSQIWASKETQYF. This sequence joins TRBV4-1 and TRBJ2-5; no clear D gene. The length of the CDR3 is 15 residues. Between the trimmed V and J ends, which lost 2 bases and 3 bases, there was a span of 13 bases. Germline CDR1 and CDR2: MGHRA and YSYEKL.